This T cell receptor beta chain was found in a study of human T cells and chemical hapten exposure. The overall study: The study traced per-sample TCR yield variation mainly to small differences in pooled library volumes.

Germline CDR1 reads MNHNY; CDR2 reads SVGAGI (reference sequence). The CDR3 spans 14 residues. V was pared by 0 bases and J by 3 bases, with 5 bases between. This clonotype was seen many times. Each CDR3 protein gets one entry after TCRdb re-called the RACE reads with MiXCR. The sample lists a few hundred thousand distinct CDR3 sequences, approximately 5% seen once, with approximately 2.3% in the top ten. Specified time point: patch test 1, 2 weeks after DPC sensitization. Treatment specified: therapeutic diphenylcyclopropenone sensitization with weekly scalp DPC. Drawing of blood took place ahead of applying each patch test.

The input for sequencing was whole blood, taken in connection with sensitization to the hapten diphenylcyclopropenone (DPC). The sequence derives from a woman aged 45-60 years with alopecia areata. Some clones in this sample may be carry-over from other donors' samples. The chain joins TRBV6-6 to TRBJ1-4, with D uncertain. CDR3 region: CASSYSGSNEKLFF. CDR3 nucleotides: TGTGCCAGCAGTTACTCTGGATCTAATGAAAAACTGTTTTTT.